These T cell receptor beta chains were read from a single sample in a study of OX40 agonist ivuxolimab in advanced cancers. Libraries were prepared by immunoSEQ multiplex PCR; TCRdb keeps only in-frame clonotypes and omits some of them. The sample carries about 80,000 clones, 84% recorded once. The specimen comprised CD4+ or CD8+ T cells sorted from blood, sampled in a trial of the OX40 agonist ivuxolimab. These receptor sequences come from an adult with an advanced solid tumor such as melanoma, head and neck, liver or kidney cancer. Both conserved end residues are part of each CDR3. A D gene is named only where the DNA matches it firmly. Rows may omit the clone size; those that give it use once, few, many or a size class.

size: -
D: -
J: TRBJ2-1
V: TRBV28
DNA: TGTGCCAGCAGTTTATACGGGACGAGCTCCTACAATGAGCAGTTCTTC
CDR3: CASSLYGTSSYNEQFF

size: -
D: -
J: TRBJ1-1
V: TRBV6-6
DNA: TGTGCCAGCAGTTTTGGACAGTCTGAAGCTTTCTTT
CDR3: CASSFGQSEAFF

size: -
D: TRBD2
J: TRBJ2-3
V: TRBV7-2
DNA: TGTGCCAGCAGCCCCCCTGGAGGCGGGGGAGTCCCCGATACGCAGTATTTT
CDR3: CASSPPGGGGVPDTQYF

size: -
D: -
J: TRBJ2-7
V: TRBV28
DNA: TGTGCCAGCAGTTTGACGGCCGGCCGATACGAGCAGTACTTC
CDR3: CASSLTAGRYEQYF

size: -
D: -
J: TRBJ1-5
V: TRBV5-6
DNA: TGTGCCAGCAGCTTGGGCGTAGCGAGCAATCAGCCCCAGCATTTT
CDR3: CASSLGVASNQPQHF

size: -
D: TRBD2
J: TRBJ2-7
V: TRBV9
DNA: TGTGCCAGCAGCTCCTCTAGCGGGAGACAGCAGTACTTC
CDR3: CASSSSSGRQQYF

size: -
D: TRBD1
J: TRBJ2-7
V: TRBV5-4
DNA: TGTGCCAGCAGCTTCCAGGGGGTGGGCTACGAGCAGTACTTC
CDR3: CASSFQGVGYEQYF

size: -
D: -
J: TRBJ1-2
V: TRBV5-6
DNA: TGTGCCAGCAGCTTGAACCTGGGGGGTAATGGCTACACCTTC
CDR3: CASSLNLGGNGYTF

size: -
D: -
J: TRBJ2-3
V: TRBV2
DNA: TGTGCCAGCAGCCTGCTTGAAGCCGATACGCAGTATTTT
CDR3: CASSLLEADTQYF

size: -
D: -
J: TRBJ2-3
V: TRBV11-3
DNA: TGTGCCAGCAGCTTAGGACAGACAGATACGCAGTATTTT
CDR3: CASSLGQTDTQYF

size: -
D: -
J: TRBJ1-1
V: TRBV2
DNA: TGTGCCAGCAGTATTACCCATGGAACTGAAGCTTTCTTT
CDR3: CASSITHGTEAFF

size: -
D: -
J: TRBJ2-1
V: TRBV11-2
DNA: TGTGCCACCAGGGAAGATTACAATGAGCAGTTCTTC
CDR3: CATREDYNEQFF

size: -
D: -
J: TRBJ1-6
V: TRBV5-1
DNA: TGCGCCAGCAGCTTGGGGTCAGGTCTCTCCTATAATTCACCCCTCCACTTT
CDR3: CASSLGSGLSYNSPLHF

size: -
D: -
J: TRBJ1-2
V: TRBV11-2
DNA: TGTGCCAGCAGTCTTGCGGGGCGAGGGCCGAACTATGGCTACACCTTC
CDR3: CASSLAGRGPNYGYTF

size: -
D: -
J: TRBJ2-4
V: TRBV30
DNA: TGTGCCTGGAGGGTTCCGAAGGACAACCAGGGAGCAGCCAAAAACATTCAGTACTTC
CDR3: CAWRVPKDNQGAAKNIQYF

size: -
D: TRBD2
J: TRBJ2-1
V: TRBV5-1
DNA: TGCGCCAGCACCCCGACTAGCTCCGATGAGCAGTTCTTC
CDR3: CASTPTSSDEQFF

size: -
D: -
J: TRBJ1-6
V: TRBV15
DNA: TGTGCCACCAGCAGAGATGGCGGGCAGGGCTCACCCCTCCACTTT
CDR3: CATSRDGGQGSPLHF

size: once
D: -
J: TRBJ2-1
V: TRBV5-4
DNA: TGTGCCAGCAGCTTGTCCTTAGCTACGAGCGTCAATGAGCAGTTCTTC
CDR3: CASSLSLATSVNEQFF

size: -
D: TRBD1
J: TRBJ1-1
V: TRBV2
DNA: TGTGCCAGCAGTGAGTTGGACAGGGGGCGCGAGTGGGCTTTCTTT
CDR3: CASSELDRGREWAFF

size: -
D: TRBD2
J: TRBJ2-1
V: TRBV2
DNA: TGTGCCAGCAGTGGGACTAGCGGGAGTCACAATGAGCAGTTCTTC
CDR3: CASSGTSGSHNEQFF

size: -
D: -
J: TRBJ2-5
V: TRBV5-6
DNA: TGTGCCAGCAGCCAACCGACAGGATCCGGAGAGACCCAGTACTTC
CDR3: CASSQPTGSGETQYF

size: -
D: TRBD2
J: TRBJ2-2
V: TRBV10-1
DNA: TGCGCCAGCAGTGGCATCGGGGGGACCGGGGAGCTGTTTTTT
CDR3: CASSGIGGTGELFF

size: -
D: -
J: TRBJ2-2
V: TRBV28
DNA: TGTGCCAGCAGTTTAGGCACCGGGGAGCTGTTTTTT
CDR3: CASSLGTGELFF

size: -
D: -
J: TRBJ2-7
V: TRBV6-1
DNA: TGTGCCAGCAGTGAATGGACACCATACGAGCAGTACTTC
CDR3: CASSEWTPYEQYF

size: -
D: TRBD2
J: TRBJ2-5
V: TRBV5-6
DNA: TGTGCCAGCAGCTTGGGCGGGGGGGCTTGGGAGACCCAGTACTTC
CDR3: CASSLGGGAWETQYF

size: -
D: -
J: TRBJ2-7
V: TRBV27
DNA: TGTGCCAGCAGTCTTGGGACACCTAGCCCCCTCTACGAGCAGTACTTC
CDR3: CASSLGTPSPLYEQYF

size: -
D: -
J: TRBJ1-6
V: TRBV7-2
DNA: TGTGCCAGCAGCCCGGCGGGGATCAGCCTCAATTCACCCCTCCACTTT
CDR3: CASSPAGISLNSPLHF

size: -
D: -
J: TRBJ1-6
V: TRBV21-1
DNA: TGTGCCAGCAGCAAAGCGCCACAGTATAATTCACCCCTCCACTTT
CDR3: CASSKAPQYNSPLHF

size: -
D: -
J: TRBJ2-5
V: TRBV10-3
DNA: TGTGCCATCAGTGAGTCGGGTCAGAGGGCGCGAGAGACCCAGTACTTC
CDR3: CAISESGQRARETQYF

size: -
D: TRBD2
J: TRBJ2-2
V: TRBV5-1
DNA: TGCGCCAGCAGCTTGGCCCCCCCTAGCGGGGGTACCGGGGAGCTGTTTTTT
CDR3: CASSLAPPSGGTGELFF

size: few
D: -
J: TRBJ2-6
V: TRBV1
DNA: TGCACCAGCAGCCAAGATCCCGCTAGCGGCTACTCTGGGGCCAACGTCCTGACTTTC
CDR3: CTSSQDPASGYSGANVLTF

size: -
D: -
J: TRBJ1-5
V: TRBV21-1
DNA: TGTGCCAGCAGCAAAGAGACGGACAGGGAGTTACAGGACTGTCAGCCCCAGCATTTT
CDR3: CASSKETDRELQDCQPQHF

size: few
D: TRBD1
J: TRBJ1-2
V: TRBV7-2
DNA: TGTGCCAGCAGCCGACTGACAGGGGGAGGTGGCTACACCTTC
CDR3: CASSRLTGGGGYTF

size: few
D: TRBD1
J: TRBJ1-2
V: TRBV10-3
DNA: TGTGCCATCAGTTCAACTGACCGGACAGGGGGCATGGAGGGATATGGCTACACCTTC
CDR3: CAISSTDRTGGMEGYGYTF

size: -
D: -
J: TRBJ2-6
V: TRBV14
DNA: TGTGCCAGCAGCCAGTACTCTGGGGCCAGCGTCCTGACTTTC
CDR3: CASSQYSGASVLTF

size: -
D: TRBD1
J: TRBJ2-3
V: TRBV2
DNA: TGTGCCAGCAGTGCGGGACAGGGGTTAGATACGCAGTATTTT
CDR3: CASSAGQGLDTQYF

size: few
D: -
J: TRBJ1-2
V: TRBV7-9
DNA: TGTGCCAGCAGCTCACCTGGACCGAACTATGGCTACACCTTC
CDR3: CASSSPGPNYGYTF

size: few
D: -
J: TRBJ2-1
V: TRBV5-6
DNA: TGTGCCAGCAGCTTAGGACTTAGCTCCTACAATGAGCAGTTCTTC
CDR3: CASSLGLSSYNEQFF

size: -
D: TRBD2
J: TRBJ2-4
V: TRBV4-3
DNA: TGCGCCAGCAGCCAACATAATGGCGGGGGGGGGATAGACATTCAGTACTTC
CDR3: CASSQHNGGGGIDIQYF

size: once
D: TRBD2
J: TRBJ2-1
V: TRBV7-2
DNA: TGTGCCAGCAGCTTGAGCGGCGGGGGGGCCGGGTATGAGCAGTTCTTC
CDR3: CASSLSGGGAGYEQFF

size: many
D: TRBD2
J: TRBJ2-7
V: TRBV28
DNA: TGTGCCAGCAGGAAACAAGCGGGAGTTTCCTACGAGCAGTACTTC
CDR3: CASRKQAGVSYEQYF

size: few
D: -
J: TRBJ2-7
V: TRBV19
DNA: TGTGCCAGTGGGGCCGGGGACTCCTCCTACGAGCAGTACTTC
CDR3: CASGAGDSSYEQYF

size: -
D: -
J: TRBJ2-7
V: TRBV6-5
DNA: -
CDR3: CASSSSRGGTYEQYF

size: -
D: -
J: TRBJ1-1
V: TRBV7-8
DNA: TGTGCCAGCGTACGCAGCGAACTGAACACTGAAGCTTTCTTT
CDR3: CASVRSELNTEAFF

size: once
D: -
J: TRBJ1-2
V: TRBV19
DNA: TGTGCCAGTAGGACCAGGGAAGGCTATGGCTACACCTTC
CDR3: CASRTREGYGYTF

size: -
D: -
J: TRBJ2-3
V: TRBV27
DNA: TGTGCCAGCAAGGGTGGTGGAGCCACAGATACGCAGTATTTT
CDR3: CASKGGGATDTQYF

size: -
D: TRBD1
J: TRBJ2-4
V: TRBV28
DNA: TGTGCCAGCAGTTCCCGGACAGGGGTTTACATGGTCAAAAACATTCAGTACTTC
CDR3: CASSSRTGVYMVKNIQYF

size: -
D: TRBD1
J: TRBJ1-2
V: TRBV29-1
DNA: TGCAGCGTTATCGGACAGGATGGCTACACCTTC
CDR3: CSVIGQDGYTF

size: few
D: TRBD2
J: TRBJ2-2
V: TRBV4-3
DNA: TGCGCCAGCAGCCAATTCACTAGCGGAGCTAACACCGGGGAGCTGTTTTTT
CDR3: CASSQFTSGANTGELFF

size: -
D: -
J: TRBJ2-1
V: TRBV7-2
DNA: TGTGCCAGCAGCTTAACTGATACCGAGCAGTTCTTC
CDR3: CASSLTDTEQFF

size: -
D: TRBD1
J: TRBJ1-4
V: TRBV18
DNA: TGTGCCAGCTCACCGGGGACAGGGCTTAATGAAAAACTGTTTTTT
CDR3: CASSPGTGLNEKLFF

size: -
D: TRBD1
J: TRBJ1-1
V: TRBV19
DNA: TGTGCCAGTATACTTCCGGGACAGGGGCTCACTGAAGCTTTCTTT
CDR3: CASILPGQGLTEAFF

size: -
D: -
J: TRBJ1-6
V: TRBV16
DNA: TGTGCCAGCAGCCCCCAACCGGGACTTAATTCACCCCTCCACTTT
CDR3: CASSPQPGLNSPLHF